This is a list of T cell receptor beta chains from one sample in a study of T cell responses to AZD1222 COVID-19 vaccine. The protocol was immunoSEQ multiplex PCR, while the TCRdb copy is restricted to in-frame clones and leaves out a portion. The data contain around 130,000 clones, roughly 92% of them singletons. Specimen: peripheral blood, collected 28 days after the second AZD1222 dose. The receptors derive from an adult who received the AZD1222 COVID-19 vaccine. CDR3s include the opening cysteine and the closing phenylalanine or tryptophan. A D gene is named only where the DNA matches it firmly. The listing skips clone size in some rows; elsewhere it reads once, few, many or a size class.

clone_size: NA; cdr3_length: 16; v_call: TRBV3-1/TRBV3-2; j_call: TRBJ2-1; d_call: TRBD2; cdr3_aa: CASGLRGLAGRNEQFF; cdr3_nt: TGTGCCAGCGGACTAAGGGGACTAGCGGGGAGGAATGAGCAGTTCTTC
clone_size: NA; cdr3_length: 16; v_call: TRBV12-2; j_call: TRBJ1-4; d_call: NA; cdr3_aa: CASRQGIQTTNEKLFF; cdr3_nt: TGTGCAAGTCGCCAAGGAATACAAACAACTAATGAAAAACTGTTTTTT
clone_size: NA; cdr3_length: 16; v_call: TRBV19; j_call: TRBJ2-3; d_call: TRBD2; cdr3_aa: CASSIGASGSTDTQYF; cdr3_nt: TGTGCCAGTAGTATAGGGGCTAGCGGGAGCACAGATACGCAGTATTTT
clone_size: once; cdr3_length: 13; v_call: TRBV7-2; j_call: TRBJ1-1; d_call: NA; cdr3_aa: CASSLAPTEEAFF; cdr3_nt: TGTGCCAGCAGCTTAGCGCCGACAGAAGAAGCTTTCTTT
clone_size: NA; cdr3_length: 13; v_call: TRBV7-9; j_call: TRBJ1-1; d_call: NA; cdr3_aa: CASSLAQNTEAFF; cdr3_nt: TGTGCCAGCAGCTTAGCGCAAAACACTGAAGCTTTCTTT
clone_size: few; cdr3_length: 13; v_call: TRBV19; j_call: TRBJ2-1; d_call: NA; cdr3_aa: CASSLGSLVEQFF; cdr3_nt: TGTGCCAGTAGCCTGGGTAGTTTAGTTGAGCAGTTCTTC
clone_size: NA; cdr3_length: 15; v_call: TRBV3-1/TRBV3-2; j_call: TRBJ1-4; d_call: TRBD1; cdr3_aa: CASSQGWTGREKLFF; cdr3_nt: TGTGCCAGCAGCCAAGGTTGGACAGGTCGGGAAAAACTGTTTTTT
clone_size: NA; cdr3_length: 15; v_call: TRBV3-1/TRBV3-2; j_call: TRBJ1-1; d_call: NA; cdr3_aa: CASSRYGGFGTEAFF; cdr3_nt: TGTGCCAGCAGTCGTTATGGGGGGTTCGGCACTGAAGCTTTCTTT
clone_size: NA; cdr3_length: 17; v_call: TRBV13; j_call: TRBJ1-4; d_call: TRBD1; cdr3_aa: CASSFGLGQDSSEKLFF; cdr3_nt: TGTGCCAGCAGCTTCGGTTTGGGACAGGATTCTAGTGAAAAACTGTTTTTT
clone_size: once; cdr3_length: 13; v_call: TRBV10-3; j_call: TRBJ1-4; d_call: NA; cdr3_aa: CAISPTENEKLFF; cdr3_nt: TGTGCCATCAGCCCGACTGAGAATGAAAAACTGTTTTTT
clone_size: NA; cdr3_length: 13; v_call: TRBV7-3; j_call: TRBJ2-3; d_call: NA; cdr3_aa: CASSHNRGDTQYF; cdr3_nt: TGTGCCAGCAGCCACAACCGGGGGGATACGCAGTATTTT
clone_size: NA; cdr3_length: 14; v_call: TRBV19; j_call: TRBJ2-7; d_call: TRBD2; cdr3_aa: CASRLTGTSYEQYF; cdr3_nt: TGTGCCAGTAGACTGACCGGGACTAGCTACGAGCAGTACTTC
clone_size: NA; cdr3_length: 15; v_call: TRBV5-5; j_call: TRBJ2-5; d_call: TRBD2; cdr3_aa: CASSLTSVYQETQYF; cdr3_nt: TGTGCCAGCAGCCTGACTAGCGTGTACCAAGAGACCCAGTACTTC